The sequence of this TCR beta chain was determined in a study of identical twins. Germline CDR1 reads MDHEN; CDR2 reads SYDVKM. V was pared by 3 bases and J by 2 bases, with 11 bases between. This CDR3 spans 14 amino acids. A template switching step contributed a universal primer site, while unique molecular identifiers were present in the cDNA. TCRdb re-analysed the 5' RACE reads in MiXCR, keeping a single row per CDR3 protein. The sample consists of fewer than 250,000 distinct CDR3 sequences, 7.5% of them appearing once. Overall study results and limits: Out-of-frame beta sequences exhibited a weaker degree of excess twin sharing.

This clonotype was observed many times. The antigen is unknown. This sample also appeared in a second study, on yellow fever vaccine responses in identical twins.

This TCR was recovered from a woman aged 18-30 years in good health. The specimen was CD8+ T cells sorted from blood. The V and J genes are TRBV28 and TRBJ2-7; D is perhaps TRBD2 (6 bases). CDR3 in amino acids: CASSFRGKPYEQYF. The CDR3 bases are TGTGCCAGCAGTTTCCGGGGGAAACCCTACGAGCAGTACTTC. Full variable domain (outside the CDR3, taken from reference TRBV28 and TRBJ2-7): DVKVTQSSRYLVKRTGEKVFLECVQDMDHENMFWYRQDPGLGLRLIYFSYDVKMKEKGDIPEGYSVSREKKERFSLILESASTNQTSMYLCASSFRGKPYEQYFGPGTRLTVT.